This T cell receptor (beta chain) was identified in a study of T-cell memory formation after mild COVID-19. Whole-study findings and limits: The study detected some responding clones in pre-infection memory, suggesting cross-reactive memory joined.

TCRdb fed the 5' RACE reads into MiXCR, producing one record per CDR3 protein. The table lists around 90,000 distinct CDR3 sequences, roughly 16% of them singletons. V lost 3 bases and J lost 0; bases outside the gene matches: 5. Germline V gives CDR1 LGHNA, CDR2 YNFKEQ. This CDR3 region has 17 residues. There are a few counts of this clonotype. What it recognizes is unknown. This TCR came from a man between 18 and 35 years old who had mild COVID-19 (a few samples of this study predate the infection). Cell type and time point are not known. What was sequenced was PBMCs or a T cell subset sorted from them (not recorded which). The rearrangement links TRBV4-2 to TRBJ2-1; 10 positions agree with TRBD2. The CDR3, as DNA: TGTGCCAGCAGCCACGTAGCGGGGGGAACCTCCTACAATGAGCAGTTCTTC. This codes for CASSHVAGGTSYNEQFF.